The source of this TCR beta chain is a study of spatial heterogeneity in lung cancer. Time point of the sample: blood at routine non-recurrence follow-up after resection. In germline, CDR1 is SNHLY, CDR2 FYNNEI. Trimming stripped 3 bases from V and 3 bases from J, with 12 bases between. The CDR3 has 16 amino acids. MiXCR was run by TCRdb on the 5' RACE reads, yielding one entry per CDR3 protein. The table shows more than 9,000 distinct CDR3 sequences, with about a fifth occurring only once. In its sample, this clonotype was seen a few times. This chain links TRBV2 with TRBJ1-6; perhaps TRBD1 as D (5 bases). The source was PBMCs, collected at follow-up. The sequence came from a male donor with early-stage non-small cell lung cancer. CDR3 bases: TGTGCCAGCAGTGATCAAGGGGCAAACTATAATTCACCCCTCCACTTT. This gives the protein CASSDQGANYNSPLHF. The variable domain in full, with the rest retrieved from reference TRBV2 and TRBJ1-6, is EPEVTQTPSHQVTQMGQEVILRCVPISNHLYFYWYRQILGQKVEFLVSFYNNEISEKSEIFDDQFSVERPDGSNFTLKIRSTKLEDSAMYFCASSDQGANYNSPLHFGNGTRLTVT.